This TCR beta chain was obtained from a study of OX40 agonist ivuxolimab in advanced cancers. The CDR3 runs 16 residues. Germline-derived CDR1 and CDR2 are SEHNR and FQNEAQ (reference sequence). Between the trimmed V and J ends, which lost 5 bases and 6 bases, there was a span of 21 bases. Sequencing was performed with immunoSEQ multiplex PCR; in TCRdb, only in-frame clones are kept and a portion is missing. This sample carries 80,000 or so clones, roughly 85% of them seen once, and the ten largest clones take approximately 2.2%. The V call is TRBV7-9, the J call TRBJ2-3, with D possibly matching TRBD2 (5 bases). This specimen consisted of CD4+ or CD8+ T cells sorted from blood, obtained in a trial of the OX40 agonist ivuxolimab. The TCR comes from an adult with an advanced solid tumor such as melanoma, head and neck, liver or kidney cancer. The CDR3 DNA reads as TGTGCCAGCAGCCTTGGGGTGGCGGGCCTCGGGGATACGCAGTATTTT. Amino acid sequence: CASSLGVAGLGDTQYF.